The entry below gives a single TCR beta chain sequence along with its context. In the authors' workflow: By means of reference gene primer amplification, nucleated cell counts were estimated. The data were produced by immunoSEQ multiplex PCR, yet TCRdb's version contains in-frame clones alone and is incomplete. For V, J and clone size, that table is used; D and trimming come from the DNA. This table has some 270,000 clones, roughly 84% appearing once. These data come from a study of blood T cell repertoires in COVID-19. Looking at the study overall: Specimens from acute and convalescent COVID-19 originated in the United States, Italy and Spain. PBMCs, B-cell-depleted T cells, or T cells were the source of the cDNA or gDNA that made up the material.

V lost 4 bases and J 3 bases, leaving 13 bases between the germline ends. This CDR3 is built from 14 residues. CDR1 and CDR2 from the germline V gene are LNHDA and SQIVND (reference sequence). The receptor was derived from a human donor with COVID-19, enrolled during active disease. The donor label of this sample is uncertain. The sample taken for sequencing was peripheral blood. J is TRBJ2-7 and V is TRBV19; D ambiguous. CDR3 residues: CASSTGRIDYEQYF. The CDR3 DNA is TGTGCCAGTAGTACAGGCCGAATTGACTACGAGCAGTACTTC.